The T cell receptor beta chain described here comes from a study of blood T cell repertoires in COVID-19. Study overall: T cells, B-cell-depleted T cells, or PBMCs provided the cDNA or gDNA that served as material.

Recruitment covered roughly 24 US areas and drew participants whose ages spanned roughly 18 to 89 years. Cohort placement rested on clinical history that participants reported themselves. V lost 4 bases to trimming and J lost 0 bases; unmatched junction nucleotides: 10. This CDR3 has 17 residues. CDR1 and CDR2 (germline): SGHRS, YFSETQ. TCRdb's copy holds only in-frame clones and misses some; the assay was immunoSEQ multiplex PCR. The sample has about 190,000 clones; approximately 84% are singletons. The sequencing sample was made of PBMCs or T cells enriched from blood (not recorded which). This TCR derives from a woman aged 25 to 45 who had recovered from COVID-19. This chain joins TRBV5-1 and TRBJ1-3, with 7 bases lining up with TRBD1. CDR3 bases: TGCGCCAGCAGCCTCACGGGACAGAGCCTCTCTGGAAACACCATATATTTT. It specifies CASSLTGQSLSGNTIYF.